This TCR beta chain was recovered during a study of OX40 agonist ivuxolimab in advanced cancers. The study in broad terms: The costimulatory receptor OX40 (CD134) was targeted by ivuxolimab, a fully human IgG2 agonistic monoclonal antibody. The monotherapy dose-escalation portion (N of about 57 patients) of the phase I ivuxolimab trial is reported in the paper. The purpose of peripheral TCRbeta sequencing was to test whether ivuxolimab changed TCR sequence diversity and led to clonal T-cell expansion. Of the 50 to 55 patients in dose escalation, 19 had hepatocellular carcinoma, about 15 had melanoma, 9 had renal cell carcinoma and 9 had head and neck cancer. Patients were allowed to have had prior anti-PD-1, anti-PD-L1 or anti-CTLA-4 therapy, and around 40% of the dose-escalation patients had previously received checkpoint inhibitors. Partial responses were achieved by three dose-escalation patients, of whom one had hepatocellular carcinoma and two had cutaneous melanoma. A male proportion of nearly 85% and a mean age of roughly 55 years, ranging from roughly 20 to 80, were recorded for the dose-escalation cohort. Intravenous ivuxolimab was administered to patients every 2 weeks at six dose levels: 0.01, 0.1, 0.3, 1.5, 3 and 10 mg/kg.

Worth noting for this clone: The antigen it recognizes is unknown. Base qualities are not recorded, but no much larger clone differs from it by a single base.

Patients with a history of autoimmune disease or receiving systemic immunosuppression were excluded from the trial. Peripheral blood for TCR sequencing was collected from all dose cohorts at baseline, on cycle 4 day 1, and on cycle 7 day 1. The samples were drawn from a first-in-human, open-label, multicenter phase I dose-escalation trial of ivuxolimab. Adults with locally advanced or metastatic melanoma, renal cell, hepatocellular, or head and neck squamous cell carcinoma were enrolled in the trial. Before TCR sequencing, CD4+ and CD8+ T cells were separately sorted from peripheral blood. The CDR3 goes from the cysteine to the phenylalanine over 14 residues. Only the CDR3 part of the read is kept: 42 bases, read in frame from the first base. Here V drops 3 bases and J drops 6 bases, and the junction holds 5 bases not matched to any gene. In the germline V gene, CDR1 corresponds to SGDLS and CDR2 to YYNGEE.

Genomic DNA was isolated from the sorted cells so that the TCRbeta CDR3 region could be sequenced. TCRbeta CDR3 regions were sequenced using the immunoSEQ Assay. Sourced from immuneACCESS, this table was stored by TCRdb with only in-frame sequences that have V and J called. A share of the clones is absent; for the studies checked, an unresolved V gene accounts for under half, and the remainder has no known explanation. For this sample the table gives 55,000 to 80,000 clones, of which about 80% were detected only once. The ten largest clones represent 2% to 2.5% of the sample. What the authors observed across the whole study: Clonal expansion of both CD4+ and CD8+ blood T cells was observed from baseline to week 6 at doses 0.1 to 3.0 mg/kg. Low levels of normalized T-cell clonal expansion were also seen in some patients who did not respond. The antigen specificity of the clonally expanded peripheral T cells was not determined. On average, CD8+ T cells showed more expanded clones than CD4+ T cells after ivuxolimab. In partial responders in the 0.1-3.0 mg/kg groups, normalized peripheral clonal expansion was found to be among the lowest, especially among CD8+ T cells.

The chain is encoded by TRBV9 joined to TRBJ1-5; 8 bases in the middle match TRBD1. Source: CD4+ or CD8+ T cells sorted from blood, taken in a trial of the OX40 agonist ivuxolimab. This sequence originates from an adult with an advanced solid tumor such as melanoma, head and neck, liver or kidney cancer. The CDR3 is CASSAGTGGQPQHF. The DNA sequence is TGTGCCAGCAGCGCCGGGACAGGAGGTCAGCCCCAGCATTTT.